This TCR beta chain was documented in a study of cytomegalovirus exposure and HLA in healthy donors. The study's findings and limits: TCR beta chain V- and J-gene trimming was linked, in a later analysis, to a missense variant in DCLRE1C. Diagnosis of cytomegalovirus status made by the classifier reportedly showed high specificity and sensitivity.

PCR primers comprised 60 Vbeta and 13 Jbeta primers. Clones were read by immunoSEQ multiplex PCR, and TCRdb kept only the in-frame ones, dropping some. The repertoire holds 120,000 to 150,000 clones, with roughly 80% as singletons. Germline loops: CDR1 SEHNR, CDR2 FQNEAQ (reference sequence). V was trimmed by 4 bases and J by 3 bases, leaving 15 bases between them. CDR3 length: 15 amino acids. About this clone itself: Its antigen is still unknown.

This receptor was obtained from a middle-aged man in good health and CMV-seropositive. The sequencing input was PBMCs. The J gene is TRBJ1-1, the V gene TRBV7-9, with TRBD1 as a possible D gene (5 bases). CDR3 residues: CASSYAQGLYTEAFF. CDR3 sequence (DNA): TGTGCCAGCAGCTACGCTCAGGGCCTCTACACTGAAGCTTTCTTT.